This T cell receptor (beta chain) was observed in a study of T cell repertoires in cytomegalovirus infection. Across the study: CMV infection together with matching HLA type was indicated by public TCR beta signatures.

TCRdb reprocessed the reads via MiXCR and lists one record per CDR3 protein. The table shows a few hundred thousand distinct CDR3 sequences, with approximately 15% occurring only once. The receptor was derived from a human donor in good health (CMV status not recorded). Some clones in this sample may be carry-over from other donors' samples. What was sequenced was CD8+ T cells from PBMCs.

CDR3 sequence (DNA): TGTGCCAGCAGCTTATCGGGGAAAGGTAGCTACAATGAGCAGTTCTTC. It encodes CASSLSGKGSYNEQFF. The chain combines TRBV7-9 with TRBJ2-1; tentative D call: TRBD2 (5 bases). V lost 2 bases and J 3 bases, leaving 14 bases between the germline ends. Germline V gene lookup returns CDR1 SEHNR and CDR2 FQNEAQ (reference sequence). This CDR3 contains 16 residues.